These 23 T cell receptor beta chains were sequenced from one sample in a study of T cells expressing NK-cell markers. For each CDR3 protein, TCRdb gives one entry from its re-call of the 5' RACE reads, without DNA. The sample's table shows under 500,000 distinct CDR3 sequences. Sequences were obtained from blood T cells: a sorted CD56 or NKG2C T cell subset, CD4+ or CD8+ T cells, or bulk PBMC T cells (not recorded which). These TCRs come from a woman aged 18 to 69 in good health.

The V and J genes are TRBV4-1 and TRBJ2-3; TCRdb's assignment of TRBD1 cannot be checked, as there is no DNA. Per the germline V gene, CDR1 is MGHRA and CDR2 is YSYEKL. The CDR3 has 19 amino acids. The CDR3 loop reads CASSQDIRTGGGRTDTQYF.

This chain uses TRBV11-2 with TRBJ1-1; as DNA is missing, the TRBD1 call by TCRdb cannot be tested. The CDR3 covers 14 residues. Germline assignment: CDR1 SGHAT and CDR2 FQNNGV. CDR3 amino acids: CASSFDRGGTEAFF.

V is TRBV19 and J is TRBJ2-6. The CDR3 sequence is 13 residues long. CDR1 LNHDA and CDR2 SQIVND come from the germline V gene (reference sequence). CDR3 sequence reads: CASSPNGANVLTF.

V is TRBV6-5 and J is TRBJ2-5; TCRdb lists TRBD2, though no DNA is available to test this call. Germline V gene lookup returns CDR1 MNHEY and CDR2 SVGAGI. The CDR3 loop spans 15 amino acids. The chain's CDR3 is CASSSPAVGSETQYF.

CDR3 residues: CASSLVLGSTGELFF. The J gene is TRBJ2-2, the V gene TRBV11-2. Germline CDR1 and CDR2: SGHAT and FQNNGV. The CDR3 is made up of 15 amino acids.

The chain links TRBV20-1 to TRBJ2-7; without DNA, the TCRdb call of TRBD1 cannot be checked. Germline V gene sequence: CDR1 DFQATT, CDR2 SNEGSKA (reference sequence). CDR3 size: 12 residues. Here the CDR3 reads CSAPGQGVEQYF.

V gene TRBV18 combines with J gene TRBJ2-7. CDR1 is KGHSH, CDR2 LQKENI, per germline. This CDR3 region has 15 residues. The CDR3 sequence: CASSPPSVSSYEQYF.

This chain links TRBV27 with TRBJ2-3; the TCRdb call, TRBD1, lacks DNA for checking. Per the germline V gene, CDR1 is MNHEY and CDR2 is SMNVEV (reference sequence). The CDR3 is 16 residues long. The CDR3 protein is CASIPTKTGGRYTQYF.

This rearrangement joins TRBV29-1 to TRBJ2-5; the D call from TCRdb, TRBD2, cannot be confirmed without DNA. Germline CDR1 and CDR2: SQVTM and ANQGSEA. The CDR3 runs to 14 residues. The CDR3 sequence is CSVVPSGGQETQYF. The variable domain in full, with the rest retrieved from reference TRBV29-1 and TRBJ2-5, is SAVISQKPSRDICQRGTSLTIQCQVDSQVTMMFWYRQQPGQSLTLIATANQGSEATYESGFVIDKFPISRPNLTFSTLTVSNMSPEDSSIYLCSVVPSGGQETQYFGPGTRLLVL.

Here the CDR3 reads CASSYGLRANNEQFF. The gene calls are TRBV6-5 and TRBJ2-1. The CDR3 has 15 residues. In germline, CDR1 is MNHEY, CDR2 SVGAGI.

The J gene is TRBJ2-1, the V gene TRBV9. The CDR3 consists of 15 residues. Germline V gene sequence: CDR1 SGDLS, CDR2 YYNGEE. CDR3 loop: CASSVEGGYYNEQFF.

The V call is TRBV7-3, the J call TRBJ2-2; TCRdb reports TRBD2, a call that lacks DNA to check it against. The germline V gene has CDR1 SGHTA and CDR2 FQGTGA. This CDR3 is built from 15 residues. CDR3 sequence: CASSLRLAGTGELFF.

The CDR3 loop is CASRTYSGSAYEQYF. V usage is TRBV7-2 and J usage is TRBJ2-7; TCRdb names TRBD2, which stays unverified in the absence of DNA. The CDR3 length is 15 residues. The V gene's germline CDR1 is SGHTA and CDR2 FQGNSA.

The gene calls are TRBV25-1 and TRBJ2-7; TCRdb's assignment of TRBD1 cannot be checked, as there is no DNA. In germline, CDR1 is MGHDK, CDR2 SYGVNS. This CDR3 region has 12 residues. The chain's CDR3 is CASSADRGEQYF.

The rearrangement uses TRBV20-1 and TRBJ1-4; TCRdb designates TRBD1, a call that cannot be tested without DNA. The CDR3 spans 14 residues. Looked up from germline, CDR1 is DFQATT and CDR2 is SNEGSKA (reference sequence). The CDR3 protein is CSASTDRGNEKLFF.

This sequence joins TRBV11-1 and TRBJ2-1; checking the TCRdb D call of TRBD2 is not possible without DNA. The CDR3 runs 16 residues. The germline gives CDR1 SGHAT, CDR2 FQDESV (reference sequence). CDR3 region: CASSYIVGGIYNEQFF.

The V and J genes are TRBV19 and TRBJ2-1. The V gene's germline CDR1 is LNHDA and CDR2 SQIVND (reference sequence). The CDR3 extends over 13 amino acids. CDR3 sequence: CASSWQVQDEQFF.

This chain links TRBV7-9 with TRBJ2-7; TCRdb's D call, TRBD2, is unchecked because there is no DNA. Germline V gene data show CDR1 as SEHNR and CDR2 as FQNEAQ (reference sequence). The CDR3 loop spans 13 amino acids. The CDR3 loop reads CASDGLAGYEQYF.

The CDR3 protein is CASSEGLGQAMETQYF. The chain has TRBV6-1 and TRBJ2-5; TCRdb designates TRBD1, a call that cannot be tested without DNA. In germline, CDR1 is MNHNS, CDR2 SASEGT. The CDR3 sequence is 16 residues long.

V gene TRBV29-1 combines with J gene TRBJ1-5; the TRBD1 assignment by TCRdb is unverifiable without DNA. The CDR3 is 13 amino acids. Germline V gene sequence: CDR1 SQVTM, CDR2 ANQGSEA. CDR3 sequence reads: CSVETGEAQPQHF.

This rearrangement joins TRBV20-1 to TRBJ2-3; there is no DNA to check the TCRdb D call of TRBD1. The CDR3 totals 13 residues. CDR1 and CDR2 (germline): DFQATT, SNEGSKA (reference sequence). The CDR3 loop is CSARGTPLDTQYF.

The chain joins TRBV5-1 to TRBJ1-1; TCRdb's assignment of TRBD1 cannot be checked, as there is no DNA. Germline V gives CDR1 SGHRS, CDR2 YFSETQ. This CDR3 contains 14 residues. The CDR3 sequence is CASRGQPADTEAFF.

The V and J genes are TRBV5-1 and TRBJ2-3; the TCRdb D gene call, TRBD1, has no DNA to confirm it. Germline assignment: CDR1 SGHRS and CDR2 YFSETQ. The CDR3 totals 15 residues. The CDR3 loop is CASRKDRGLINTQYF.